These 26 T cell receptor beta chains were sequenced from one sample in a study of blood T cell repertoires in COVID-19. The repertoire was sequenced with immunoSEQ multiplex PCR; TCRdb's copy has only in-frame clones and lacks some. Seen here are around 50,000 clones, 86% observed once, and the top ten hold about 15%. What was sequenced was peripheral blood. Every receptor here comes from a human donor in a cohort sampled during active COVID-19.

This chain connects TRBV5-5 to TRBJ1-2; possibly TRBD1 for D (6 bases). The germline V gene has CDR1 SGHKS and CDR2 YYEKEE (reference sequence). This CDR3 has 14 residues. Trimming took off 4 bases at V and 2 bases at J, with 12 bases between the two ends. CDR3 amino acids: CASSPPRGNYGYTF. CDR3 in DNA: TGTGCCAGCAGCCCCCCGAGGGGGAACTATGGCTACACCTTC.

The V gene is TRBV5-4, the J gene TRBJ2-3, with D possibly being TRBD2 (5 bases). This CDR3 comprises 15 residues. Germline assignment: CDR1 SGHNT and CDR2 YYREEE (reference sequence). V shed 4 bases and J shed 3 bases, with 15 bases lying between them. In DNA, the CDR3 is TGTGCCAGCAGCCGCGAACCAAGGGAGACAGATACGCAGTATTTT. Its translation is CASSREPRETDTQYF.

This clone was observed a handful of times. This rearrangement joins TRBV5-1 to TRBJ2-7; TRBD2 aligns across 9 bases. The germline V gene encodes CDR1 SGHRS and CDR2 YFSETQ. V dropped 2 bases and J dropped 7; count of bases not matched to a gene: 7. The CDR3 contains 14 residues. DNA for the CDR3: TGCGCCAGCAGCTTTAGCGGGAGCCTTGGGGAGCAGTACTTC. Translated, it gives CASSFSGSLGEQYF.

The CDR3 DNA is TGTGCCGCGAACGGCGGGGGGGCAGATACGCAGTATTTT. This gives the protein CAANGGGADTQYF. The chain combines TRBV30 with TRBJ2-3, with 9 bases lining up with TRBD2. Trimming at V came to 8 bases and at J to 4 bases, leaving 7 bases not matched to a gene. The CDR3 runs to 13 residues. The germline V gene encodes CDR1 GTSNPN and CDR2 SVGIG (reference sequence).

This rearrangement joins TRBV3-1 (or the pseudogene TRBV3-2) to TRBJ2-7; possibly TRBD1 for D (7 bases). The CDR3 spans 16 residues. Trimming stripped 4 bases from V and 2 bases from J, with 18 bases between. The germline V gene has CDR1 LGHDT and CDR2 YNNKEL (reference sequence). CDR3 region: CASSPPGPGGTYEQYF. The CDR3 DNA is TGTGCCAGCAGCCCCCCGGGGCCAGGGGGGACCTACGAGCAGTACTTC.

The V gene is TRBV28, the J gene TRBJ2-7; 10 bases are shared with TRBD2. The CDR3 covers 18 residues. The germline gives CDR1 MDHEN, CDR2 SYDVKM. The ends lost 1 base at V and 2 bases at J; junction bases unmatched: 11. This CDR3 is CASSLFPIAGGPPYEQYF. DNA for the CDR3: TGTGCCAGCAGTTTATTCCCGATAGCGGGGGGTCCCCCCTACGAGCAGTACTTC.

The chain carries TRBV4-2 and TRBJ2-7; 11 nucleotides line up with TRBD1. The germline V gene has CDR1 LGHNA and CDR2 YNFKEQ. Unmatched junction bases numbered 1, after V lost 1 base and J lost 2 bases. The CDR3 length is 15 residues. The CDR3 loop is CASSQGGQGAYEQYF. The CDR3 bases are TGTGCCAGCAGCCAAGGGGGACAGGGGGCCTACGAGCAGTACTTC.

The chain links TRBV19 to TRBJ2-7; TRBD1 is a possible D gene (5 bases). From germline, CDR1 is LNHDA and CDR2 SQIVND (reference sequence). V was clipped by 6 bases and J by 5 bases, with 17 bases between them. The CDR3 has 14 residues. CDR3 nucleotides: TGTGCCAGTAGCTTAAACCAGGGATACAACGAGCAGTACTTC. Its translation: CASSLNQGYNEQYF.

The chain combines TRBV11-2 with TRBJ1-2, with D maybe TRBD1 (6 bases). The CDR3 sequence is 17 residues long. Trimming removed 0 bases from V and 4 bases from J, with 18 bases in between. Germline lookup yields CDR1 SGHAT and CDR2 FQNNGV. CDR3 loop: CASSLDQTTGRGYGYTF. In DNA form, the CDR3 reads TGTGCCAGCAGCTTAGATCAAACGACAGGCCGGGGCTATGGCTACACCTTC.

The chain links TRBV9 to TRBJ1-4, with 10 bases aligning to TRBD1. The CDR3 sequence is 15 residues long. Germline trimming cut 0 bases from V and 7 bases from J; bases unmatched to any gene: 3. Per germline, CDR1 SGDLS and CDR2 YYNGEE. For the CDR3, the DNA is TGTGCCAGCAGCGTAGGGACAGGGGGAGGTGAAAAACTGTTTTTT. It is translated as CASSVGTGGGEKLFF.

The chain couples TRBV6-5 to TRBJ1-1; TRBD1 is a possible D gene (5 bases). V was shortened by 6 bases and J by 5 bases, with 19 bases between the two germline ends. The CDR3 contains 15 residues. The germline V gene has CDR1 MNHEY and CDR2 SVGAGI. In DNA form, the CDR3 reads TGTGCCAGCAGCCCCGGCGGGGAGGGGTGGACTGAAGCTTTCTTT. Translating it yields CASSPGGEGWTEAFF.

The rearrangement links TRBV19 to TRBJ2-3, with 10 nucleotides matching TRBD1. This CDR3 has 17 residues. Germline CDR1 is LNHDA and CDR2 is SQIVND (reference sequence). Trimming took 4 bases from V and 2 from J; bases not matched to a gene: 9. The CDR3 spells CASSNDRGRGYTDTQYF. CDR3 nucleotides: TGTGCCAGTAGTAATGACAGGGGGCGCGGGTACACAGATACGCAGTATTTT.

Here the CDR3 DNA reads TGTGCCAGCAGCTCCGCGGGACTCGCCTACGAGCAGTACTTC. This sequence encodes CASSSAGLAYEQYF. The chain is built from TRBV7-8 and TRBJ2-7, with a weak D call TRBD2 (6 bases). Germline lookup yields CDR1 SGHVS and CDR2 FQNEAQ. This CDR3 comprises 14 residues. V dropped 4 bases and J dropped 2 bases, with 12 bases sitting between them.

The chain employs TRBV27 and TRBJ2-7, with D possibly matching TRBD2 (5 bases). The CDR3 is made up of 12 amino acids. The germline CDR1 and CDR2 sequences are MNHEY and SMNVEV (reference sequence). Trimming cost V 7 bases and J 4 bases, with 11 bases left between them. The CDR3 DNA reads as TGTGCCAGCATAAGCGGCTTGTACGAGCAGTACTTC. Its protein product is CASISGLYEQYF.

This chain connects TRBV25-1 to TRBJ2-1, with 10 bases aligning to TRBD2. This CDR3 comprises 16 residues. V was clipped by 7 bases and J by 3 bases; unmatched bases: 9. In germline, CDR1 is MGHDK, CDR2 SYGVNS. The CDR3 nucleotides read TGTGCCAGCAAGAGCGGGAGGGCCTCCAACTACAATGAGCAGTTCTTC. This encodes CASKSGRASNYNEQFF. The full variable domain, its missing parts supplied by reference TRBV25-1 and TRBJ2-1, is EADIYQTPRYLVIGTGKKITLECSQTMGHDKMYWYQQDPGMELHLIHYSYGVNSTEKGDLSSESTVSRIRTEHFPLTLESARPSHTSQYLCASKSGRASNYNEQFFGPGTRLTVL.

This rearrangement joins TRBV4-2 to TRBJ2-5; 8 nucleotides match TRBD1. With 4 bases clipped from V and 2 bases from J, the junction kept 6 bases outside the gene matches. Germline V lookup: CDR1 LGHNA, CDR2 YNFKEQ. The CDR3 is made up of 15 amino acids. CDR3 bases: TGTGCCAGCAGCCTCGGACAGGGCGGTCAAGAGACCCAGTACTTC. Translation gives CASSLGQGGQETQYF.

The chain has TRBV6-1 and TRBJ2-3; 7 bases map to TRBD2. CDR1 is MNHNS and CDR2 is SASEGT in the germline V gene. Germline trimming cut 1 base from V and 7 bases from J; bases unmatched to any gene: 5. The CDR3 has 14 amino acids. This CDR3 is CASSEEGGANTQYF. The DNA for the CDR3 is TGTGCCAGCAGTGAAGAGGGAGGGGCGAATACGCAGTATTTT.

The J gene is TRBJ1-1, the V gene TRBV7-9; 9 bases fit TRBD1. Germline lookup yields CDR1 SEHNR and CDR2 FQNEAQ (reference sequence). This CDR3 has 16 amino acids. V trimming: 4 bases; J trimming: 1 base; junction bases outside the gene matches: 7. The CDR3 bases are TGTGCCAGCAGCTCCTTACCGGGACAGGGGAACACTGAAGCTTTCTTT. Protein sequence: CASSSLPGQGNTEAFF.

CDR3 sequence reads: CASSSLLAAASYEQYF. Here the CDR3 DNA reads TGTGCCAGCAGCAGCCTACTAGCGGCGGCCTCCTACGAGCAGTACTTC. The chain uses TRBV5-6 and TRBJ2-7; the match to TRBD2 covers 8 bases. This CDR3 has 16 residues. Losses at the gene ends were 4 bases for V and 0 bases for J; bases not matched to a gene: 9. Germline CDR1 is SGHDT and CDR2 is YYEEEE.

The V and J genes are TRBV19 and TRBJ1-3; 7 bases are a match to TRBD1. Germline lookup yields CDR1 LNHDA and CDR2 SQIVND (reference sequence). This CDR3 has 16 residues. After removal of 5 bases from V and 0 bases from J, the junction contained 7 bases not matched to a gene. This CDR3 is CASSSPGGLSGNTIYF. DNA for the CDR3: TGTGCCAGTAGTTCGCCAGGGGGGCTCTCTGGAAACACCATATATTTT. The whole variable domain, filled in from reference TRBV19 and TRBJ1-3, reads DGGITQSPKYLFRKEGQNVTLSCEQNLNHDAMYWYRQDPGQGLRLIYYSQIVNDFQKGDIAEGYSVSREKKESFPLTVTSAQKNPTAFYLCASSSPGGLSGNTIYFGEGSWLTVV.

The chain carries TRBV6-5 and TRBJ1-1; possible D gene TRBD1, 5 bases. V dropped 8 bases and J dropped 2 bases, with 15 bases sitting between them. CDR1 is MNHEY, CDR2 SVGAGI, per germline. The CDR3 covers 14 residues. The CDR3 loop reads CASLNRPTNTEAFF. The CDR3 DNA is TGTGCCAGCTTGAACAGGCCTACCAACACTGAAGCTTTCTTT.

The chain uses TRBV2 and TRBJ2-1; the match to TRBD2 covers 11 bases. V dropped 4 bases and J dropped 3; count of bases not matched to a gene: 2. The CDR3 has 15 amino acids. CDR1 is SNHLY and CDR2 is FYNNEI in the germline V gene. CDR3 nucleotide sequence: TGTGCCAGCAGTGCCGGACTAGCGGGCTACAATGAGCAGTTCTTC. Its translation is CASSAGLAGYNEQFF.

The chain couples TRBV4-1 to TRBJ2-2; 10 bases are shared with TRBD2. V shed 6 bases, J shed 7 bases, and the junction held 17 bases outside the gene matches. Germline V gene data show CDR1 as MGHRA and CDR2 as YSYEKL. The CDR3 loop spans 18 amino acids. The CDR3 sequence: CASRTGLAHVERGGELFF. The DNA of the CDR3 is TGCGCCAGCAGGACGGGACTAGCGCATGTTGAAAGGGGCGGGGAGCTGTTTTTT.

The chain combines TRBV5-1 with TRBJ2-7; a weak D match, TRBD2 (6 bases). The CDR3 spans 14 residues. Between the trimmed V and J ends, which lost 4 bases and 0 bases, there was a span of 11 bases. Germline assignment: CDR1 SGHRS and CDR2 YFSETQ. The CDR3 bases are TGCGCCAGCAGCCGGGGGTGGTTCTCCTACGAGCAGTACTTC. Translated: CASSRGWFSYEQYF.

The chain employs TRBV10-3 and TRBJ2-7; 15 bases fit TRBD2. CDR1 and CDR2 from the germline V gene are ENHRY and SYGVKD. CDR3 length: 15 amino acids. J lost 3 bases, V lost 6 bases, and 3 bases had no gene match. CDR3 DNA: TGTGCCATCAGGGGGACTAGCGGGAGGAACTACGAGCAGTACTTC. Translation gives CAIRGTSGRNYEQYF.

The V and J genes are TRBV7-3 and TRBJ1-2; D is perhaps TRBD1 (5 bases). Germline values: CDR1 SGHTA, CDR2 FQGTGA. The V end was cut by 4 bases, the J end by 8 bases, with 14 bases between. The CDR3 has 13 residues. In DNA form, the CDR3 reads TGTGCCAGCAGCTGGCCCCAGGGTAACGGCTACACCTTC. It encodes CASSWPQGNGYTF.